Many counts were recorded for the clone carrying this TCR beta chain. No antigen is known for it. This specimen belongs to a study of T cells in Graves' hyperthyroidism and ophthalmopathy. Exclusions: uncontrolled infection, other autoimmune disease, pregnancy, lactation. In making diagnoses, clinical symptoms, serum thyroxine and TRAb, thyroid ultrasound and orbital computed tomography were all used. The authors took PBMCs from roughly 9.7 ml fresh peripheral blood. The study's findings and limits: Among thyroid clonotypes expanded above 0.001, most also appeared in blood.

The source material, RNA transcripts, was used to amplify TCR beta CDR3 regions. Carried out on the TCR CDR3, a first-round RT-PCR used the HTBI primer set. Each CDR3 protein gets one entry after TCRdb re-called the multiplex PCR reads with MiXCR. The profile shows hundreds of thousands of distinct CDR3 sequences, about two fifths of them singletons. The specimen was blood. This receptor was identified in a man in his late teens or twenties with Graves' hyperthyroidism.

CDR3 residues: CASSPGQTYEQYF. As DNA, the CDR3 is TGCGCCAGCAGCCCAGGACAGACCTACGAGCAGTACTTC. The rearrangement joins TRBV5-1 to TRBJ2-7; perhaps TRBD1 as D (6 bases). CDR1 is SGHRS, CDR2 YFSETQ, per germline. The CDR3 runs 13 residues. V shed 4 bases and J shed 2 bases, with 10 bases lying between them.